Listed here is a single TCR beta chain. This entry belongs to a study of monozygotic twins with inflammatory bowel disease. TCRdb reprocessed the 5' RACE reads; each CDR3 protein has one entry and no DNA is given. Recorded here are 210,000 or so distinct CDR3 sequences; the top ten clones represent 7.5% to 8%. The receptor's source is a human donor with ulcerative colitis or Crohn's disease, or a healthy co-twin of an affected twin (not recorded which). The source material was blood.

CDR3 protein: CASSQDGSVGGSYEQYF. The chain combines TRBV3-1 with TRBJ2-7. The CDR3 sequence is 17 residues long. Germline assignment: CDR1 LGHDT and CDR2 YNNKEL (reference sequence).